The T cell receptor (beta chain) under discussion was sequenced for a study of cytomegalovirus exposure and HLA in healthy donors. The CDR3 extends over 16 amino acids. V was pared by 5 bases and J by 2 bases, with 16 bases between. Germline V gene sequence: CDR1 SGHTA, CDR2 FQGNSA. As regards this clone: The antigen is unknown.

60 Vbeta and 13 Jbeta primers were used in PCR. The method was immunoSEQ multiplex PCR; TCRdb's version includes in-frame clones alone and lacks a portion of them. The data contain about 170,000 clones, 80% to 90% of them singletons. Although they were nominally healthy when sampled, donors likely had unrecorded immune exposures. Study observations and caveats: Altogether, 160 or so TCR beta chains were recorded as cytomegalovirus-associated.

The TCR was taken from a male donor in good health and CMV-seronegative. The specimen was PBMCs. The chain uses TRBV7-2 and TRBJ1-3; tentative D call: TRBD1 (5 bases). CDR3 region: CASSPNPGFAGNTIYF. CDR3 nucleotide sequence: TGTGCCAGCAGCCCGAACCCAGGGTTTGCTGGAAACACCATATATTTT.